The source of this T cell receptor (beta chain) is a study of T cells in Graves' hyperthyroidism and ophthalmopathy (dated by TCRdb to the late 2010s). Background for the entire study: Peripheral blood samples were taken at initial diagnosis, before any treatment was given. To identify TCR V-J signatures that set the groups apart, the researchers used a discovery cohort of 100 patients, made up of some 41 with Graves' ophthalmopathy and some 55 with stable Graves' hyperthyroidism. Whether ophthalmopathy could be predicted prospectively was tested in an independent validation cohort made up of about 20 hyperthyroidism patients plus 17 patients who later progressed to ophthalmopathy. The roughly 100 discovery patients were randomly split 7:3 into training and test sets. Thyroid tissue and blood T-cell repertoires from six Graves' hyperthyroidism patients were also compared in the study. After sampling, hyperthyroidism patients received methimazole starting at 30 mg daily, and ophthalmopathy patients received high-dose intravenous methylprednisolone. According to the paper, TCR Vbeta CDR3 sequencing was carried out on roughly 130 peripheral blood samples, which came from 40 to 45 ophthalmopathy, under 85 hyperthyroidism and approximately 17 progressor patients. Here is what the overall study found, with its caveats: A 13 V-J signature model separated ophthalmopathy from stable hyperthyroidism, with over 85% sensitivity and 81.08% specificity in cross-validation and 80%/75% in testing. No statistical method was used to set the sample size in advance, and investigators knew the group allocation. Most expanded thyroid clonotypes (frequency above 0.001) were also found in blood, which suggests that blood repertoires may mirror thyroid immune responses. In validation, progression to ophthalmopathy was predicted by the model with 65% to 71% sensitivity and approximately 78% specificity, a median of 6.5 months before onset.

Note on this clonotype: No antigen is known for it. A clone one base away is much larger, so this may be a read error.

The TCR beta CDR3 regions were amplified from RNA transcripts. A first-round RT-PCR of the TCR CDR3 used the HTBI primer set with the Qiagen OneStep RT-PCR kit. A second multiplex PCR round built the libraries, followed by size selection and purification. The libraries were sequenced on an Illumina HiSeq2000 using paired-end 100 bp reads. Per the source publication's procedure: SOAPnuke was used to process the raw data, removing reads that contained adapters or uncalled bases, had a mean Phred below 15, or lacked an exact match to the constant primer or identifier. High-quality paired reads were merged using COPE v1.2.5, and each unique nucleotide sequence was defined as a clonotype. Clonotypes were aligned to IMGT TRBV, TRBD and TRBJ reference segments using MiTCR v1.1. Only V-J combinations with frequency above 0.0001, covering about 99% of repertoires, were analysed. The TCS score was defined as the ratio of F50 (clonal expansion) to E x V (chaos), calculated using BLOSUM62-based TCRdist between CDR3 peptides within each V-J. Welch's t-statistics and random forest reduced 500 to 650 V-J features to 13, which were used in a naive Bayes classifier (R e1071). The similarity between thyroid and blood repertoires was quantified using the Morisita-Horn index. The public sequencing data were trimmed at Q25 with fastp and processed into clonotypes with MiXCR by TCRdb, which kept only in-frame beta chains. Each entry merges the rows of one CDR3 protein and shows their most common DNA and genes. TCRdb's processing, not the study's, gives the V and J calls here. For this sample the table gives some 800,000 distinct CDR3 sequences, of which 38% were detected only once. About 9% of the sample goes to the ten largest clones.

A patient counted as having stable Graves' hyperthyroidism if no progression to ophthalmopathy occurred over 18 months of follow-up. Hyperthyroidism patients were aged 18 to 65 years and newly diagnosed, with disease duration of less than 2 months. Patients with uncontrolled infections, other autoimmune diseases, pregnancy or lactation were excluded. Diagnoses were based on clinical symptoms, serum thyroxine and TRAb, thyroid ultrasound and orbital computed tomography. PBMCs were isolated from 10 ml of fresh peripheral blood by Ficoll-Paque density gradient centrifugation. Total RNA was extracted using Trizol reagent, and RNA quality was assessed on an Agilent 2100 Bioanalyzer. CDR1 is given as SGHTA and CDR2 as FQGNSA, both from the germline V gene. The CDR3 measures 17 amino acids from cysteine to phenylalanine. Just the 51-base CDR3 DNA is kept, in frame starting at base 1. From V the trimming removes 0 bases and from J it removes 4 bases, while the gene matches leave 10 bases of the junction unaccounted for.

The chain links TRBV7-2 with TRBJ1-1; 8 middle bases align to TRBD1. Sequenced input: blood. This clonotype was obtained from a man aged 18 to 30 with Graves' hyperthyroidism. The nucleotide sequence is TGTGCCAGCAGCTTAGCAGCAGGGGGCCCGTTGGGCACTGAAGCTTTCTTT. It codes for CASSLAAGGPLGTEAFF.